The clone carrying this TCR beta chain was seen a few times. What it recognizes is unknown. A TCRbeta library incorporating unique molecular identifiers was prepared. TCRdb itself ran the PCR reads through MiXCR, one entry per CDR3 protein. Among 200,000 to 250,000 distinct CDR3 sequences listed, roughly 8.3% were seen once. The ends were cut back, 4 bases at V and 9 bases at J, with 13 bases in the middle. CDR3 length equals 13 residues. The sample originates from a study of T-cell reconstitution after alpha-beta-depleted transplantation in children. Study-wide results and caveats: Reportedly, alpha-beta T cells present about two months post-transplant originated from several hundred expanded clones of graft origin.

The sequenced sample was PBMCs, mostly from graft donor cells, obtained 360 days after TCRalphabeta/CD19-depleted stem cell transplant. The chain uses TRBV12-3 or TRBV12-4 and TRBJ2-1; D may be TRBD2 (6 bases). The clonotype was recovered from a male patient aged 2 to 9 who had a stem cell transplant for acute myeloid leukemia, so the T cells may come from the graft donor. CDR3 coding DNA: TGTGCCAGCAGTTGGGACTCGGGGACTGAGCAGTTCTTC. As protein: CASSWDSGTEQFF.